A selection of T cell receptor beta chains follows, all from one sample in a study of blood T cells in healthy people across ages. TCRdb passed the 5' RACE reads through MiXCR, listing each CDR3 protein once. The table shows some 1.5 million distinct CDR3 sequences, with 28% occurring only once. The sample comprised blood. These receptors were obtained from a woman in her twenties or thirties in good health. CDR3s include the opening cysteine and the closing phenylalanine or tryptophan. Each record gives: CDR3 length, clone size, V gene, D gene, J gene, CDR3 protein, CDR3 DNA. A D gene is named only where the DNA matches it firmly. Rows may omit the clone size; those that give it use once, few, many or a size class.

cdr3_length: 14
clone_size: few
v_call: TRBV20-1
d_call: TRBD1
j_call: TRBJ1-2
cdr3_aa: CSATAGTGNYGYTF
cdr3_nt: TGCAGTGCCACGGCCGGGACAGGCAACTATGGCTACACCTTC

cdr3_length: 16
clone_size: once
v_call: TRBV3-1
d_call: -
j_call: TRBJ2-5
cdr3_aa: CASSQTGGGHCNEQYF
cdr3_nt: TGTGCCAGCAGCCAAACCGGCGGGGGCCACTGCAATGAGCAGTACTTC

cdr3_length: 10
clone_size: -
v_call: TRBV7-9
d_call: -
j_call: TRBJ1-1
cdr3_aa: CASSIDEAFF
cdr3_nt: TGTGCCAGCAGCATAGATGAAGCTTTCTTT

cdr3_length: 15
clone_size: few
v_call: TRBV23-1
d_call: -
j_call: TRBJ1-1
cdr3_aa: CATTENGGGNTEAFF
cdr3_nt: TGCGCCACCACTGAAAATGGGGGGGGGAACACTGAAGCTTTCTTT

cdr3_length: 11
clone_size: -
v_call: TRBV12-3/TRBV12-4
d_call: -
j_call: TRBJ2-3
cdr3_aa: CASRLEDAQYF
cdr3_nt: TGTGCCAGCAGGTTAGAAGATGCGCAATATTTT

cdr3_length: 11
clone_size: many
v_call: TRBV6-1
d_call: -
j_call: TRBJ2-3
cdr3_aa: CASTTTDTQYF
cdr3_nt: TGTGCCAGCACAACTACAGATACGCAGTATTTT

cdr3_length: 12
clone_size: many
v_call: TRBV5-1
d_call: -
j_call: TRBJ2-1
cdr3_aa: CASRDYGDEQFF
cdr3_nt: TGCGCCAGCAGAGACTACGGCGATGAGCAGTTCTTC

cdr3_length: 15
clone_size: -
v_call: TRBV5-1
d_call: TRBD2
j_call: TRBJ2-5
cdr3_aa: CASSFIVAGQETQYF
cdr3_nt: TGCGCCAGCAGCTTTATCGTAGCGGGGCAAGAGACCCAGTACTTC

cdr3_length: 13
clone_size: -
v_call: TRBV20-1
d_call: -
j_call: TRBJ2-5
cdr3_aa: CSAPRQLQETQYF
cdr3_nt: TGCAGTGCTCCGAGACAGCTCCAAGAGACCCAGTACTTC

cdr3_length: 13
clone_size: -
v_call: TRBV10-3
d_call: -
j_call: TRBJ2-3
cdr3_aa: CAISESKSDTQYF
cdr3_nt: TGTGCCATCAGTGAGTCGAAATCAGATACGCAGTATTTT

cdr3_length: 16
clone_size: few
v_call: TRBV29-1
d_call: -
j_call: TRBJ1-1
cdr3_aa: CSVPFWGGGVNTEAFF
cdr3_nt: TGCAGCGTTCCCTTCTGGGGGGGAGGGGTCAACACTGAAGCTTTCTTT

cdr3_length: 13
clone_size: -
v_call: TRBV29-1
d_call: -
j_call: TRBJ2-3
cdr3_aa: CSVAFVVTDTQYF
cdr3_nt: TGCAGCGTTGCTTTCGTTGTGACAGATACGCAGTATTTT

cdr3_length: 15
clone_size: few
v_call: TRBV6-6
d_call: TRBD2
j_call: TRBJ2-7
cdr3_aa: CASSPGTSGRAQQYF
cdr3_nt: TGTGCCAGCAGTCCCGGGACTAGCGGGAGGGCCCAGCAGTACTTC

cdr3_length: 16
clone_size: -
v_call: TRBV20-1
d_call: TRBD1
j_call: TRBJ1-5
cdr3_aa: CSARPDGTGMGQPRHF
cdr3_nt: TGCAGTGCTAGACCTGACGGGACAGGAATGGGTCAGCCCCGGCATTTT

cdr3_length: 13
clone_size: many
v_call: TRBV5-1
d_call: -
j_call: TRBJ2-7
cdr3_aa: CASSLWGTYEQYF
cdr3_nt: TGTGCCAGCAGTTTATGGGGAACCTACGAGCAGTACTTC

cdr3_length: 16
clone_size: few
v_call: TRBV9
d_call: TRBD2
j_call: TRBJ2-5
cdr3_aa: CASSAPGLGGSETQYF
cdr3_nt: TGTGCCAGCAGCGCTCCGGGACTAGGGGGTTCGGAGACCCAGTACTTC

cdr3_length: 15
clone_size: -
v_call: TRBV20-1
d_call: TRBD1
j_call: TRBJ2-5
cdr3_aa: CSARDPQGEQETQYF
cdr3_nt: TGCAGTGCTAGAGACCCTCAGGGGGAGCAAGAGACCCAGTACTTC

cdr3_length: 12
clone_size: few
v_call: TRBV29-1
d_call: -
j_call: TRBJ2-7
cdr3_aa: CSVEGRGNEQYF
cdr3_nt: TGCAGCGTTGAGGGTCGCGGTAACGAGCAGTACTTC

cdr3_length: 15
clone_size: few
v_call: TRBV7-9
d_call: TRBD1
j_call: TRBJ1-4
cdr3_aa: CASSARTGVDEKLFF
cdr3_nt: TGTGCCAGCAGCGCTCGGACAGGGGTAGATGAAAAACTGTTTTTT

cdr3_length: 15
clone_size: few
v_call: TRBV6-5
d_call: -
j_call: TRBJ2-7
cdr3_aa: CASTRVAELTYEQYF
cdr3_nt: TGTGCCAGCACCAGGGTAGCGGAACTAACCTACGAGCAGTACTTC

cdr3_length: 14
clone_size: -
v_call: TRBV6-2/TRBV6-3
d_call: TRBD1
j_call: TRBJ1-4
cdr3_aa: CASSRQGGEEKLFF
cdr3_nt: TGTGCCAGCAGTCGACAGGGAGGAGAGGAAAAACTGTTTTTT

cdr3_length: 15
clone_size: -
v_call: TRBV20-1
d_call: -
j_call: TRBJ2-4
cdr3_aa: CSAGVYGGAKNIQYF
cdr3_nt: TGCAGTGCTGGAGTGTACGGGGGAGCCAAAAACATTCAGTACTTC

cdr3_length: 13
clone_size: few
v_call: TRBV29-1
d_call: -
j_call: TRBJ1-5
cdr3_aa: CSVVASGDQPQHF
cdr3_nt: TGTAGCGTTGTAGCGAGCGGGGATCAGCCCCAGCATTTT

cdr3_length: 11
clone_size: few
v_call: TRBV29-1
d_call: -
j_call: TRBJ2-5
cdr3_aa: CSVADPETQYF
cdr3_nt: TGCAGCGTTGCGGATCCAGAGACCCAGTACTTC

cdr3_length: 15
clone_size: -
v_call: TRBV7-9
d_call: -
j_call: TRBJ1-4
cdr3_aa: CASSPTGETNVKLFF
cdr3_nt: TGTGCCAGCAGCCCGACGGGGGAAACTAATGTAAAACTGTTTTTT

cdr3_length: 13
clone_size: -
v_call: TRBV2
d_call: -
j_call: TRBJ2-5
cdr3_aa: CASSELVVGTQYF
cdr3_nt: TGTGCCAGCAGTGAACTGGTCGTAGGGACCCAGTACTTC

cdr3_length: 16
clone_size: few
v_call: TRBV18
d_call: -
j_call: TRBJ1-4
cdr3_aa: CASSPATGTTNEKLFF
cdr3_nt: TGTGCCAGCTCACCAGCCACGGGGACAACTAATGAAAAACTGTTTTTT

cdr3_length: 14
clone_size: many
v_call: TRBV7-2
d_call: TRBD2
j_call: TRBJ2-7
cdr3_aa: CASSLAGRAYEQYF
cdr3_nt: TGTGCCAGCAGCTTAGCAGGGAGGGCCTACGAGCAGTACTTC

cdr3_length: 14
clone_size: few
v_call: TRBV7-2
d_call: -
j_call: TRBJ2-3
cdr3_aa: CASSLLPGGDTQYF
cdr3_nt: TGTGCCAGCAGCTTATTACCTGGGGGAGATACGCAGTATTTT

cdr3_length: 17
clone_size: -
v_call: TRBV18
d_call: TRBD1
j_call: TRBJ1-2
cdr3_aa: CASSPPGRDSENYGYTF
cdr3_nt: TGTGCCAGCTCACCACCAGGGAGGGACAGCGAAAACTATGGCTACACCTTC

cdr3_length: 12
clone_size: -
v_call: TRBV7-2
d_call: -
j_call: TRBJ2-4
cdr3_aa: CASSQDYNEQYF
cdr3_nt: TGTGCCAGCAGCCAGGACTACAATGAGCAGTACTTC